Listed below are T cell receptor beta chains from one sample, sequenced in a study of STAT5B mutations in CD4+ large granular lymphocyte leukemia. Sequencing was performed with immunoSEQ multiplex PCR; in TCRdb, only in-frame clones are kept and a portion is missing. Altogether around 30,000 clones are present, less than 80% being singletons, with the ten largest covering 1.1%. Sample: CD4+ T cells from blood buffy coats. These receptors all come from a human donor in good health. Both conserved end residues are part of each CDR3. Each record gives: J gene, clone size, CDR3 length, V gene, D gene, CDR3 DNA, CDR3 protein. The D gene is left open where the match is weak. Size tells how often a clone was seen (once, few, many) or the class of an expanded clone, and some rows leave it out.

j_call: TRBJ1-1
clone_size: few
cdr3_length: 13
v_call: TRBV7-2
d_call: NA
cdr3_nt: TGTGCCAGCAGCTTAGGACGGTACACTGAAGCTTTCTTT
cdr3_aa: CASSLGRYTEAFF

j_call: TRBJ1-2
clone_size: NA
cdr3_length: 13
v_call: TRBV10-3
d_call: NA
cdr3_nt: TGTGCCATCAGAAAGGACGGAACCTATGGCTACACCTTC
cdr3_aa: CAIRKDGTYGYTF

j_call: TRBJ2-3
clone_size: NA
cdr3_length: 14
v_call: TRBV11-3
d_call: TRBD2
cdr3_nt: TGTGCCAGCAGCCGGGGGGGCGGGACAGATACGCAGTATTTT
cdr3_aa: CASSRGGGTDTQYF

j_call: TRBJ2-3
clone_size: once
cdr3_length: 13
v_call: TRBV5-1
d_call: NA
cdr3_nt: TGCGCCAGCAGCTTGGGTGCCACAGATACGCAGTATTTT
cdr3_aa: CASSLGATDTQYF

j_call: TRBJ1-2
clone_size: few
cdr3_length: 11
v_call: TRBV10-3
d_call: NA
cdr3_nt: TGTGCCATCAGTGTGGACTATGGCTACACCTTC
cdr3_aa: CAISVDYGYTF

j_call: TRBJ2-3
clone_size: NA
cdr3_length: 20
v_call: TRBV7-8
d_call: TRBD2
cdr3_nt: TGTGCCAGCAGCCCCAGCCCTCCAAGGACTAGCGGGGCATTCACAGATACGCAGTATTTT
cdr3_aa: CASSPSPPRTSGAFTDTQYF

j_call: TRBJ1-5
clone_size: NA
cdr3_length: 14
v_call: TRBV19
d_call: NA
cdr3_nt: TGTGCCAGTAGTATAGGGAGGTTTGGTCAGCCCCAGCATTTT
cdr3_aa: CASSIGRFGQPQHF

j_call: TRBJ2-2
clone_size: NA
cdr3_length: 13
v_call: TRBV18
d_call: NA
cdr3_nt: TGTGCCAGCTCGGGTCTCCTTGCCGGGGAGCTGTTTTTT
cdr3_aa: CASSGLLAGELFF

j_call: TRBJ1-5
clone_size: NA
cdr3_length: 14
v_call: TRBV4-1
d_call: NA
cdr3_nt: TGCGCCAGCAGCCAACATTATAGCAATCAGCCCCAGCATTTT
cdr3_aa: CASSQHYSNQPQHF

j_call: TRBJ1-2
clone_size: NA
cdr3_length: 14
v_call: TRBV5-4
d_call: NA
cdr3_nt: TGTGCCAGCAGCTTGGCGGTACACAACTATGGCTACACCTTC
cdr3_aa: CASSLAVHNYGYTF

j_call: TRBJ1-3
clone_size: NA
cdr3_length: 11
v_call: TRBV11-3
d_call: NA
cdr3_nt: TGTGCCAGCAGCTCAGGAAACACCATATATTTT
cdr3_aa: CASSSGNTIYF

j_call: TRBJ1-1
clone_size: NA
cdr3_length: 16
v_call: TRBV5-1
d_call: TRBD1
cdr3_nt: TGCGCCAGCAGCTTGGTAATAAGGCAGGGGGCCTTGGGAGCTTTCTTT
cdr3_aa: CASSLVIRQGALGAFF

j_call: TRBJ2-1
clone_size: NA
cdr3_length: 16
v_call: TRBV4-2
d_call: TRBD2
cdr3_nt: TGTGCCAGCAGCCAAGTCGGGGCTAGCGGGAGGAATGAGCAGTTCTTC
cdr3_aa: CASSQVGASGRNEQFF

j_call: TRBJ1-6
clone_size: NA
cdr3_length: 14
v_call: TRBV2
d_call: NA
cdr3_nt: TGTGCCAGCAGGCCCATACCGAATAATTCACCCCTCCACTTT
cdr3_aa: CASRPIPNNSPLHF

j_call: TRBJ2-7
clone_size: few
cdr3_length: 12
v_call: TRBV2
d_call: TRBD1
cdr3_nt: TGTGCCACGGACAGGGGCTCCTACGAGCAGTACTTC
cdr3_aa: CATDRGSYEQYF

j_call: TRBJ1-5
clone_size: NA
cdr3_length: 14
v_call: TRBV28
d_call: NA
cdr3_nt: TGTGCCAGCAGTGATCCGCCCGTTGGCCAGCCCCAGCATTTT
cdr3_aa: CASSDPPVGQPQHF

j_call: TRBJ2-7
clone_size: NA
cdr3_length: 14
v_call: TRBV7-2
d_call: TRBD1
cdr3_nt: TGTGCCAGCAGCTTAGTGGGACAGTCCTACGAGCAGTACTTC
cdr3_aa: CASSLVGQSYEQYF

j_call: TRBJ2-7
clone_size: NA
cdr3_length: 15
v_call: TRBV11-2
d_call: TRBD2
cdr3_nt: TGTGCCAGCAGCTTACCCCTAGCGGGAAGGTACGAGCAGTACTTC
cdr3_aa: CASSLPLAGRYEQYF

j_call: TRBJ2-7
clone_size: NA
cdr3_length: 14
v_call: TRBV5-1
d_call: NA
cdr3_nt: TGCGCCAGCAGCTTTATAACAGGAGCCTACGAGCAGTACTTC
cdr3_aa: CASSFITGAYEQYF

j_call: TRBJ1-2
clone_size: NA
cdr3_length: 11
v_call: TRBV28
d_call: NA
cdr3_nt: TGTGCCACCTCGTGGACCTATGGCTACACCTTC
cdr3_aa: CATSWTYGYTF

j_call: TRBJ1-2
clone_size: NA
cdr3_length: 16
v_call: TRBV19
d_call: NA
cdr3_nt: TGTGCCAGTAGTCTGAAAACAGGGTTCGCTAACTATGGCTACACCTTC
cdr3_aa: CASSLKTGFANYGYTF

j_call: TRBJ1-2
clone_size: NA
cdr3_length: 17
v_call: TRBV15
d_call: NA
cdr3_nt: TGTGCCACCAGCAGAGATTTTTCGTCCGGGGCTTCGGATGGCTACACCTTC
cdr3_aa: CATSRDFSSGASDGYTF